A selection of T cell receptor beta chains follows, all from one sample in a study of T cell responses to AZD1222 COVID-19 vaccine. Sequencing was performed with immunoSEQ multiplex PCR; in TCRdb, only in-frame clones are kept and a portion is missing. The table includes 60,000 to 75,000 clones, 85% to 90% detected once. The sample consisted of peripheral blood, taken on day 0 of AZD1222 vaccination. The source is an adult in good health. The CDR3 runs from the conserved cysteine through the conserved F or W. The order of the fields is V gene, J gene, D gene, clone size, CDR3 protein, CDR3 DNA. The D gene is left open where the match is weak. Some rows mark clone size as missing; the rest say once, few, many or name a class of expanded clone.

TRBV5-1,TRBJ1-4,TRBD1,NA,CASSLGTGRVEKLFF,TGCGCCAGCAGCTTGGGGACAGGGAGGGTTGAAAAACTGTTTTTT
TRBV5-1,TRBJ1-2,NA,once,CASSFGSDYGYTF,TGCGCCAGCAGCTTTGGGAGCGACTATGGCTACACCTTC
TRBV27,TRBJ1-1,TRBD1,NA,CASSRGTGAEAFF,TGTGCCAGCAGTCGCGGGACAGGAGCTGAAGCTTTCTTT
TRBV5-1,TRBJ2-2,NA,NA,CASSFGDTGELFF,TGCGCCAGCAGCTTCGGTGACACCGGGGAGCTGTTTTTT
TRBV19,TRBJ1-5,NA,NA,CASSGGAGSNQPQHF,TGTGCCAGTAGTGGTGGAGCGGGCAGCAATCAGCCCCAGCATTTT
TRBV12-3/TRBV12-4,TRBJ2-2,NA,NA,CASTRVPNGELFF,TGTGCCAGCACCCGTGTCCCGAACGGGGAGCTGTTTTTT
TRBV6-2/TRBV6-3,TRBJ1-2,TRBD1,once,CASSSTGGVYGYTF,TGTGCCAGCAGTTCAACAGGGGGCGTCTATGGCTACACCTTC
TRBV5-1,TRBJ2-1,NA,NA,CASSLVVGGHEQFF,TGCGCCAGCAGCTTGGTGGTGGGGGGGCACGAGCAGTTCTTC
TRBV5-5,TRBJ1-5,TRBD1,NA,CASSLSGGIEKGQPQHF,TGTGCCAGCAGCTTATCAGGGGGCATAGAGAAGGGTCAGCCCCAGCATTTT
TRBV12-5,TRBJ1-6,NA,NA,CASGIDYGHSPLHF,TGTGCTAGTGGCATAGATTATGGGCATTCACCCCTCCACTTT
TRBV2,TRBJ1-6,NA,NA,CASSPEADSPLHF,TGTGCCAGCTCGCCAGAAGCCGACTCACCCCTCCACTTT
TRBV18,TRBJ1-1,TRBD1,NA,CASSQNGQGNTEAFF,TGTGCCAGCTCACAAAATGGACAGGGGAACACTGAAGCTTTCTTT
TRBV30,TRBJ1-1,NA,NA,CAWSVGFPTEAFF,TGTGCCTGGAGTGTAGGGTTTCCTACTGAAGCTTTCTTT
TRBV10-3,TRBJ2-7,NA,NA,CAISDEGTRYEQYF,TGTGCCATCAGTGATGAAGGGACGAGGTACGAGCAGTACTTC
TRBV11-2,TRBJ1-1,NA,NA,CASSLTDYTEAFF,TGTGCCAGCAGCTTAACCGATTACACTGAAGCTTTCTTT
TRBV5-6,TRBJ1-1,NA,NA,CASSIQVQNTEAFF,TGTGCCAGCAGCATACAGGTCCAGAACACTGAAGCTTTCTTT
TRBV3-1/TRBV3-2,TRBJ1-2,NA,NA,CASSARDNERGYTF,TGTGCCAGCAGCGCCCGGGACAACGAGCGGGGCTACACCTTC
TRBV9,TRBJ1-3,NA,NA,CASSGQYRLSGNTIYF,TGTGCCAGCAGCGGACAGTACCGTCTCTCTGGAAACACCATATATTTT
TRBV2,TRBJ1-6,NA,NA,CASKSPHSPLHF,TGTGCCAGCAAAAGTCCCCATTCACCCCTCCACTTT
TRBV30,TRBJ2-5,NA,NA,CAWSLSGETQYF,TGTGCCTGGAGTCTCTCAGGGGAGACCCAGTACTTC
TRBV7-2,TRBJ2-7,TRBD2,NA,CASRAAGGRGEQYF,TGTGCCAGCAGGGCCGCGGGGGGGCGAGGCGAGCAGTACTTC
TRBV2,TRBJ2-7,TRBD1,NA,CASMDRSYEQYF,TGTGCCAGCATGGACAGGTCCTACGAGCAGTACTTC
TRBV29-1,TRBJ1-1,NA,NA,CSVDFRGLTEAFF,TGCAGCGTTGATTTTCGGGGGTTGACTGAAGCTTTCTTT
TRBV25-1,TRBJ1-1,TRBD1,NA,CASSTTGGGTEAFF,TGTGCCAGCAGTACCACAGGGGGTGGCACTGAAGCTTTCTTT
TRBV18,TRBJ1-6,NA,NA,CASSTNRDSPLHF,TGTGCCAGCTCAACAAACAGGGATTCACCCCTCCACTTT
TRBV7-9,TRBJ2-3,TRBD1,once,CASSSGQGSTDTQYF,TGTGCCAGCAGCTCAGGACAGGGAAGCACAGATACGCAGTATTTT
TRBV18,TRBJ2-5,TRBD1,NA,CASSLTGPKETQYF,TGTGCCAGCTCGCTGACAGGGCCTAAAGAGACCCAGTACTTC
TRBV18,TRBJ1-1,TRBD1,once,CASSLETGASGTEAFF,TGTGCCAGCTCACTCGAGACAGGGGCGAGTGGCACTGAAGCTTTCTTT
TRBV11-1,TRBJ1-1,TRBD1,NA,CASSITWDSRKEAFF,TGTGCCAGCAGCATAACTTGGGACAGCCGGAAGGAAGCTTTCTTT
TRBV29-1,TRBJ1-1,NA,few,CSVEGESNTEAFF,TGCAGCGTTGAAGGTGAGAGCAACACTGAAGCTTTCTTT
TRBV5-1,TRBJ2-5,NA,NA,CASSSGQLPETQYF,TGCGCCAGCAGCTCAGGACAGCTTCCAGAGACCCAGTACTTC
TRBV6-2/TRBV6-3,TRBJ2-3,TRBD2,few,CASSGGHDADTQYF,TGTGCCAGTAGCGGGGGACACGACGCAGATACGCAGTATTTT
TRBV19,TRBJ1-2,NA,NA,CASSIGQQIYYGYTF,TGTGCCAGTAGTATAGGCCAACAGATCTACTATGGCTACACCTTC
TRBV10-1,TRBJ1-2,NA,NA,CASSPGTDYGYTF,TGCGCCAGCTCCCCTGGGACGGACTATGGCTACACCTTC
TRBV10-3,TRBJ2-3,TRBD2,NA,CAISPTRLAGSTDTQYF,TGTGCCATCAGCCCAACAAGACTAGCGGGGAGCACAGATACGCAGTATTTT
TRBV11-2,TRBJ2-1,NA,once,CASSLTRGRLFF,TGTGCCAGCAGCTTAACCAGGGGCCGACTGTTCTTC
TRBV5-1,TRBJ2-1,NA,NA,CASSLAASPGEQFF,TGCGCCAGCAGCTTGGCCGCCTCTCCGGGGGAGCAGTTCTTC
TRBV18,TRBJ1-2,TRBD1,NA,CASSPPGQGSGYTF,TGTGCCAGCTCACCACCGGGACAGGGTTCTGGCTACACCTTC